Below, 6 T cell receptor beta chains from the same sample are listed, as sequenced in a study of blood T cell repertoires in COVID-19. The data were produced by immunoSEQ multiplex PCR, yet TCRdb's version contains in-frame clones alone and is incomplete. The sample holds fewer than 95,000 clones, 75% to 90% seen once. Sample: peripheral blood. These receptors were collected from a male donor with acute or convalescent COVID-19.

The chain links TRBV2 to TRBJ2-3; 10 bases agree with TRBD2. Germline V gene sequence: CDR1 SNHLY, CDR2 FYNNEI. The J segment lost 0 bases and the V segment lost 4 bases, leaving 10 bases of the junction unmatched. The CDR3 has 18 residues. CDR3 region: CASSGGLAGDWSTDTQYF. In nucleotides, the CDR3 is TGTGCCAGCAGTGGGGGGCTAGCGGGGGATTGGAGCACAGATACGCAGTATTTT.

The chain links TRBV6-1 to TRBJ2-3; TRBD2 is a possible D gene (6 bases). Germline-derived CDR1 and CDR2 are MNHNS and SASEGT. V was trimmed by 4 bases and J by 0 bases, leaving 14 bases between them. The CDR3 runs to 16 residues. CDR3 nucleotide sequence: TGTGCCAGCAGTGCCCGGCTCGGGACTAGCACAGATACGCAGTATTTT. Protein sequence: CASSARLGTSTDTQYF.

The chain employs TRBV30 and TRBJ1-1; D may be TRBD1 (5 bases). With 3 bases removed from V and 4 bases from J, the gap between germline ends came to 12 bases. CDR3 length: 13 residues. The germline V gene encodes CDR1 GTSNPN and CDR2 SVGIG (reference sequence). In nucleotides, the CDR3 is TGTGCCTGGAGCAAGGGGCGAAGCACTGAAGCTTTCTTT. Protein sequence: CAWSKGRSTEAFF.

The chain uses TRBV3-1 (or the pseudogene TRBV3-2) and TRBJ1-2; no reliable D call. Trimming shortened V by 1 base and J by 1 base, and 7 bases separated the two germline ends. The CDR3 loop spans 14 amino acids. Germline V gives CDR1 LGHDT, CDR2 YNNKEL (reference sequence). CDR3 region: CASSQGQYNYGYTF. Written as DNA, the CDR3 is TGTGCCAGCAGCCAAGGCCAGTATAACTATGGCTACACCTTC.

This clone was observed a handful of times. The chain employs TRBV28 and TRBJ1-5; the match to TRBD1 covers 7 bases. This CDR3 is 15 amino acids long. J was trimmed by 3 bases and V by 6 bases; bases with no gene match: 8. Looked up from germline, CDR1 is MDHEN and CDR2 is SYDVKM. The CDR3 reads CASSLPGGDNQPQHF. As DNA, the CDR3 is TGTGCCAGCAGCCTTCCAGGGGGTGACAATCAGCCCCAGCATTTT. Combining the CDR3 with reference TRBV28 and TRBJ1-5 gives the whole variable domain DVKVTQSSRYLVKRTGEKVFLECVQDMDHENMFWYRQDPGLGLRLIYFSYDVKMKEKGDIPEGYSVSREKKERFSLILESASTNQTSMYLCASSLPGGDNQPQHFGDGTRLSIL.

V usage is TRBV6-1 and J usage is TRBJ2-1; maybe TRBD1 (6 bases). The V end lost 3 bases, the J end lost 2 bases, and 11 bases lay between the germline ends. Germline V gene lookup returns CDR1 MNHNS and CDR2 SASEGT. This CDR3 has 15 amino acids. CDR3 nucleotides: TGTGCCAGCAGTGATAGGACAGTAGCCTACAATGAGCAGTTCTTC. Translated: CASSDRTVAYNEQFF.